This is a list of T cell receptor beta chains from one sample in a study of CD8 T cells in ankylosing spondylitis. One entry per CDR3 protein, called by TCRdb with MiXCR from the 5' RACE reads. The sample includes around 450,000 distinct CDR3 sequences, 25% to 30% seen only once; the top ten take roughly 0.8%. The sequenced sample consisted of blood, either unsorted or a sorted T cell fraction (not recorded which). These receptors all stem from a male donor with ankylosing spondylitis. The CDR3 runs from the conserved cysteine through the conserved F or W. Each record gives: CDR3 protein, CDR3 DNA, J gene, clone size, D gene, V gene. The D gene is left open where the match is weak. Clone size appears in some rows only: once, few, many, or a class for an expanded clone.

CASSPKQKTSGGPNEQFF TGTGCCAGCAGCCCAAAGCAGAAGACTAGCGGGGGACCTAATGAGCAGTTCTTC TRBJ2-1 - TRBD2 TRBV11-2
CASSLGTGGQGYNEQFF TGCGCCAGCAGCTTGGGGACAGGGGGGCAAGGATACAATGAGCAGTTCTTC TRBJ2-1 once TRBD1 TRBV5-1
CSATPFSGIGIQYF TGCAGTGCTACCCCTTTTAGCGGGATTGGGATTCAGTACTTC TRBJ2-4 - TRBD2 TRBV20-1
CASGDRGDYEQYF TGTGCCAGCGGGGACAGGGGTGACTACGAGCAGTACTTC TRBJ2-7 - TRBD1 TRBV7-9
CAGVGANYGYTF TGTGCCGGGGTTGGGGCGAACTATGGCTACACCTTC TRBJ1-2 - - TRBV6-1
CASLAGGLGREQFF TGTGCCAGCTTAGCGGGAGGCCTCGGGCGTGAGCAGTTCTTC TRBJ2-1 few TRBD2 TRBV6-2/TRBV6-3
CASSSISFTHGYTF TGCGCCAGCAGTTCTATAAGCTTCACTCATGGCTACACCTTC TRBJ1-2 few - TRBV5-1
CASSTSGSSGTDTQYF TGTGCCAGTAGTACTAGCGGGAGCTCGGGCACAGATACGCAGTATTTT TRBJ2-3 - TRBD2 TRBV19
CSVGGTSSQETQYF TGCAGCGTTGGGGGCACTAGCAGCCAAGAGACCCAGTACTTC TRBJ2-5 few - TRBV29-1
CSVSYNSPLHF TGCAGTGTCTCCTATAATTCACCCCTCCACTTT TRBJ1-6 - - TRBV20-1
CSAHYKLGGETQYF TGCAGTGCTCATTACAAGCTAGGGGGAGAGACCCAGTACTTC TRBJ2-5 few - TRBV20-1
CASSLARGRYTDTQYF TGTGCCAGCAGCTTAGCCAGGGGACGATACACAGATACGCAGTATTTT TRBJ2-3 many - TRBV11-2
CSVGWTVSYNEQFF TGCAGTGTTGGATGGACAGTCTCCTACAATGAGCAGTTCTTC TRBJ2-1 - - TRBV20-1
CASSPPLGNTEAFF TGTGCCAGCAGCCCTCCCCTAGGGAACACTGAAGCTTTCTTT TRBJ1-1 few - TRBV12-3/TRBV12-4
CASSSGTSGPSSYEQYF TGTGCCAGCAGTTCCGGGACTAGCGGGCCCAGCTCCTACGAGCAGTACTTC TRBJ2-7 few TRBD2 TRBV12-3/TRBV12-4
CASSQDRWRGVRSQETQYF TGTGCCAGCAGCCAAGATCGGTGGCGGGGGGTAAGGAGCCAAGAGACCCAGTACTTC TRBJ2-5 few TRBD2 TRBV14
CSVDRPGYEQYF TGCAGCGTCGATAGACCGGGCTACGAGCAGTACTTC TRBJ2-7 few - TRBV29-1
CSVEIPHTTYNEQFF TGCAGCGTTGAAATCCCCCATACTACTTACAATGAGCAGTTCTTC TRBJ2-1 many - TRBV29-1
CASSRGLAGDNTGELFF TGTGCCAGCAGCAGAGGACTAGCGGGAGACAACACCGGGGAGCTGTTTTTT TRBJ2-2 few TRBD2 TRBV9
CASSLSVYNEQFF TGTGCCAGCAGTTTAAGCGTGTACAATGAGCAGTTCTTC TRBJ2-1 few - TRBV27
CASTQGLAVQGTQYF TGTGCCAGCACCCAGGGGCTAGCGGTTCAGGGTACGCAGTATTTT TRBJ2-3 - - TRBV2
CASSQGPATGSYEQYF TGTGCCAGCAGCCAGGGGCCCGCGACGGGGTCCTACGAGCAGTACTTC TRBJ2-7 - - TRBV3-1
CASSFGLATRYNEQFF TGTGCCAGCAGCTTCGGACTAGCGACTCGCTACAATGAGCAGTTCTTC TRBJ2-1 - TRBD2 TRBV7-2
CASSPVGNTIYF TGTGCCAGCTCCCCGGTTGGAAACACCATATATTTT TRBJ1-3 - - TRBV7-9
CASSQDPVGAGNTIYF TGTGCCAGCAGCCAAGATCCGGTTGGGGCTGGAAACACCATATATTTT TRBJ1-3 - - TRBV4-2
CAISESGDARVGPQHF TGTGCCATCAGTGAGTCGGGAGACGCTCGGGTTGGGCCCCAGCATTTT TRBJ1-5 - - TRBV10-3
CSVGYIQTLQETQYF TGCAGCGTCGGCTACATTCAGACACTCCAAGAGACCCAGTACTTC TRBJ2-5 few - TRBV29-1
CASSLSWAHYNEQFF TGCGCCAGCAGCTTGAGTTGGGCCCATTACAATGAGCAGTTCTTC TRBJ2-1 - - TRBV5-1
CASRQDRGAWTEAFF TGTGCCAGCAGGCAAGATCGGGGGGCATGGACTGAAGCTTTCTTT TRBJ1-1 - - TRBV4-2